This TCR beta chain came from a study of response to subunit inactivated influenza vaccine. Study-wide results and caveats: Few new T cells, the authors suggested, are recruited by each seasonal influenza vaccination.

In this sample, this clonotype turned up a few times. Its antigen remains unknown. Using its own MiXCR run on the RT-PCR reads, TCRdb lists one record per CDR3 protein. The sample yields about 650,000 distinct CDR3 sequences, 12% to 15% seen once. V shed 0 bases, J shed 7 bases, and the junction held 8 bases outside the gene matches. This CDR3 is 16 amino acids long. Germline V lookup: CDR1 SGHTA, CDR2 FQGNSA. The V gene is TRBV7-2, the J gene TRBJ2-1; 8 positions match TRBD1. This clonotype originated in a man in his fifties who received an inactivated influenza vaccine. The sample consisted of PBMCs from blood, taken around 14 days before vaccination. The CDR3 here is CASSLAPTGVRNEQFF. The CDR3 nucleotides read TGTGCCAGCAGCTTAGCTCCGACAGGGGTGCGGAATGAGCAGTTCTTC.